What follows is one TCR beta chain and its context. Original analysis: Reference gene primer amplification gave nucleated cell count estimates. Measured with immunoSEQ multiplex PCR; TCRdb has only the in-frame clones, and not every one. Clone size and the V and J calls come from that table; the DNA yielded D and trimming. The repertoire has approximately 260,000 clones, 70% to 85% of them found once; the top ten carry 4.5% to 5%. The data originate from a study of blood T cell repertoires in COVID-19. Background on the study: The samples span acute and convalescent COVID-19 from the United States, Italy and Spain. The analysed material was cDNA or gDNA that came from T cells, B-cell-depleted T cells, or PBMCs.

The V segment lost 5 bases and the J segment 5 bases; nucleotides outside the gene matches: 8. The germline V gene encodes CDR1 SGHVS and CDR2 FQNEAQ. The CDR3 is 15 amino acids. This receptor was identified in a woman at least 80 years old with active or convalescent COVID-19. The chain combines TRBV7-8 with TRBJ1-5; 8 nucleotides agree with TRBD1. The sample taken for sequencing was peripheral blood. The CDR3 protein is CASSKMAGGHQPQHF. In DNA form, the CDR3 reads TGTGCCAGCAGCAAGATGGCAGGGGGCCATCAGCCCCAGCATTTT.